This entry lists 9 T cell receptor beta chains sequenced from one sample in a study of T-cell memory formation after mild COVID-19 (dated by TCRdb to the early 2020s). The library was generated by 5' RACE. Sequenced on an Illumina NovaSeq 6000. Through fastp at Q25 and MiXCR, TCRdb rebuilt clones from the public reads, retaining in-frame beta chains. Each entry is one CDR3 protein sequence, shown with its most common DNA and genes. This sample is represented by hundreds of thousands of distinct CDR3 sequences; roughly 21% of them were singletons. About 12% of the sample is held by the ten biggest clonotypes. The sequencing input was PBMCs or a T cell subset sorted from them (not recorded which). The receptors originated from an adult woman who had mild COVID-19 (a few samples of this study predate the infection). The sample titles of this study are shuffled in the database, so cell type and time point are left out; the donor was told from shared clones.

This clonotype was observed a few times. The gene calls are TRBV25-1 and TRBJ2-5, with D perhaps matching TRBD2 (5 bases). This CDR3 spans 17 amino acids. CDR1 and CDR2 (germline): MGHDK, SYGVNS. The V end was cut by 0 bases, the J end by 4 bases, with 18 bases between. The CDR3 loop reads CASSEYWKGGGGETQYF. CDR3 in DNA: TGTGCCAGCAGTGAATATTGGAAGGGCGGAGGAGGAGAGACCCAGTACTTC.

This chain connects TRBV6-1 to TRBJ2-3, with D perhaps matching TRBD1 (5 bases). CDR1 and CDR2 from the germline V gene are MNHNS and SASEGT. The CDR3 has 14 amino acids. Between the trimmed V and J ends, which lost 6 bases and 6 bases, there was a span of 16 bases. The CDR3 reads CASRPRDSWDTQYF. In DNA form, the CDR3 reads TGTGCCAGCAGACCCAGGGATAGCTGGGATACGCAGTATTTT.

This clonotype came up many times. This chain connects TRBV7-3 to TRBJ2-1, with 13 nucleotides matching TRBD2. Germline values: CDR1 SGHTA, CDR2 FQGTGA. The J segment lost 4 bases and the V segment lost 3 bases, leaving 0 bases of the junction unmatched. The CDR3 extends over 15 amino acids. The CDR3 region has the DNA TGTGCCAGCAGCTTGACTAGCGGGGGGTACAATGAGCAGTTCTTC. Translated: CASSLTSGGYNEQFF.

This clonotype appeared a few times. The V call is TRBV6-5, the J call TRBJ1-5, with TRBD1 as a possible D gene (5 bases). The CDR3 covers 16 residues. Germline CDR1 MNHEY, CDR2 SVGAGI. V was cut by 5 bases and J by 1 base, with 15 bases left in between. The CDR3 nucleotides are TGTGCCAGCAGTCCCCTCGACAGTCCGAGCAATCAGCCCCAGCATTTT. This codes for CASSPLDSPSNQPQHF.

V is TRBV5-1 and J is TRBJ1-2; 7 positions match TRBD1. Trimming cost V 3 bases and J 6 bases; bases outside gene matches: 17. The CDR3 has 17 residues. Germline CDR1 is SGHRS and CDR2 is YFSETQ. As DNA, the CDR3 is TGCGCCAGCAGCTCCATAACTAACAGGGGAAAAGAAGATGGCTACACCTTC. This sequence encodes CASSSITNRGKEDGYTF.

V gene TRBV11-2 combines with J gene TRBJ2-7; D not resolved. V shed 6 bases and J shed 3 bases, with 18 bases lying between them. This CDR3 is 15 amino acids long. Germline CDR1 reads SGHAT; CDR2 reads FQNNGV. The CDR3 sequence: CASSPAEIKGYEQYF. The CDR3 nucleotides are TGTGCCAGCAGTCCGGCAGAAATTAAAGGCTACGAGCAGTACTTC.

In DNA, the CDR3 is TGTGCCAGCAGCCCCTCGACAGGGGTCACTGAAGCTTTCTTT. Its translation is CASSPSTGVTEAFF. The V gene is TRBV7-6, the J gene TRBJ1-1; 8 bases align to TRBD1. The CDR3 sequence is 14 residues long. Per the germline V gene, CDR1 is SGHVS and CDR2 is FNYEAQ. With V trimmed by 5 bases and J by 4 bases, 6 bases remained unmatched.

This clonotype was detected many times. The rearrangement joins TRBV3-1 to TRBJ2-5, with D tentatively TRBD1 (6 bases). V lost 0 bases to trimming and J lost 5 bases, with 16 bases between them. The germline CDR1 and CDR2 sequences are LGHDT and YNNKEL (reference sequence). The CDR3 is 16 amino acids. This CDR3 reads CASSQDGGGGAETQYF. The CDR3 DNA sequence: TGTGCCAGCAGCCAAGATGGGGGCGGTGGGGCGGAGACCCAGTACTTC.

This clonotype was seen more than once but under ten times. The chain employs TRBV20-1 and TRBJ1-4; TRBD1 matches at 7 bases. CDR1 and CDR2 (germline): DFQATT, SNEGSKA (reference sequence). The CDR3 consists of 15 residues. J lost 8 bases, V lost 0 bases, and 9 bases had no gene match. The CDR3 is CSARELQGSKEKLFF. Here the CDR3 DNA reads TGCAGTGCTAGAGAACTACAGGGGTCGAAGGAAAAACTGTTTTTT.